The sequence of this T cell receptor (beta chain) was determined in a study of pediatric ulcerative colitis (dated by TCRdb to the late 2010s). Regarding the research as a whole: Pancolitis was present in roughly seven ulcerative colitis patients and left-sided colitis in two, and histology consistent with ulcerative colitis was found in all of these patients. Roughly nine newly diagnosed, treatment-naive pediatric ulcerative colitis patients and a handful of non-IBD control children each provided paired blood and rectal samples. The Pediatric Ulcerative Colitis Activity Index classified a couple of patients as having mild disease, four as having moderate disease and three as having acute severe colitis. Results and caveats for the whole study, not just this receptor: Rectal pinch biopsies may have included blood-derived T cells, especially in patients with overt colitis. Because repertoires were derived from total lymphocyte DNA, patterns in rare subsets such as regulatory T cells may not have been reflected. Clonal overlap between a subject's own blood and rectum was significantly greater in ulcerative colitis patients than in controls, which suggests more T cell trafficking to inflamed tissue. Rectal repertoire features separated controls, mild-moderate and acute severe colitis patients; acute severe colitis showed reduced rectal diversity due to clonal expansions. A couple of rectal CDR3 clonotypes were present in all ulcerative colitis patients and in none of the controls. The healthy control group was small, with only four individuals. For technical reasons, blood samples from a couple of patients gave substantially fewer templates, and these samples were excluded from the blood-rectal overlap analysis.

During colonoscopy, one to two pinch biopsies were obtained from the rectum for research. Before the diagnostic colonoscopy, none of the ulcerative colitis patients had been given any immunosuppressive medication. Rectal biopsies were digested with proteinase K before DNA isolation. The Wizard kit (Promega) was used to extract genomic DNA from the blood and intestinal samples. At the junction V is shortened by 0 bases and J by 3 bases, with 15 bases in between. Including the terminal cysteine and phenylalanine, the CDR3 comprises 16 residues. The DNA shown is the 48-base CDR3, in frame from base 1. The germline V gene (reference sequence) provides CDR1 LNHNV and CDR2 YYDKDF. With regard to this clone: This receptor's antigen is unknown. Base quality data are lacking; no much larger clone is found one base away.

Using the immunoSEQ TRB Survey service, rearranged CDR3 beta regions were amplified from genomic DNA with multiplex V and J primers. To keep sequencing depth equal across samples, survey-level depth of up to 500,000 reads per sample was applied. Libraries were purified and pooled, and sequencing was performed on Illumina technology. The study's processing was this. Productive clonality, sample overlap, pairwise scatters, CDR3 beta length, V/D/J gene usage and productiveness were all assessed with the immunoSEQ online tools. Calculated diversity was defined as the number of unique rearrangements divided by total templates times 100, and Shannon and Simpson indices were additionally computed. Principal component analysis was performed on Z-score normalized data with the R prcomp function and the ggbiplot package. Morisita's index was used to quantify the clonal overlap between blood and rectum within each subject. This is the immuneACCESS table as TCRdb keeps it, with only in-frame sequences that have V and J called. A part of the clones is gone; compared with another copy, unresolved V genes explain less than half, and the rest is unexplained. The V and J calls and clone size come from that table; D and trimming were worked out from the DNA. This sample gives more than 40,000 clones in total; roughly 79% of them show up just once. Around 3.8% of the sample goes to the ten largest clones.

The sequence derives from a girl under 18 with moderate ulcerative colitis. Material for sequencing was gut tissue. The V and J segments used are TRBV15 and TRBJ2-7; the D region possibly corresponds to TRBD2 (5 bases align). CDR3 sequence: CATSRDLGLGNYEQYF. The DNA sequence reads TGTGCCACCAGCAGAGATCTCGGACTCGGGAACTACGAGCAGTACTTC.